What follows are 18 T cell receptor beta chains derived from one specimen sequenced in a study of blood T cells in healthy people across ages. Then a second PCR, running roughly 6 to 12 cycles, was carried out with a sample-barcoded 5' primer and a J-beta primer mix. Each CDR3 protein is one row after TCRdb ran MiXCR on the 5' RACE reads. The sample records roughly 2 million distinct CDR3 sequences, 49% being singletons. The material sequenced was blood. These receptors all come from a woman between 40 and 55 years old in good health.

This clonotype was picked up a small number of times. The J gene is TRBJ2-1, the V gene TRBV20-1, with 8 bases that match TRBD2. Germline-derived CDR1 and CDR2 are DFQATT and SNEGSKA (reference sequence). Losses at the gene ends were 0 bases for V and 4 bases for J; bases not matched to a gene: 5. The CDR3 spans 15 residues. The CDR3 protein is CSARDGAGGYNEQFF. In nucleotides, the CDR3 is TGCAGTGCTAGAGATGGGGCGGGGGGATACAATGAGCAGTTCTTC.

V usage is TRBV12-3 or TRBV12-4 and J usage is TRBJ2-5, with 9 positions matching TRBD1. There are 19 residues in the CDR3. J lost 11 bases, V lost 3 bases, and 25 bases had no gene match. The CDR3 reads CASSFIPLLQGASSGEQYF. For the CDR3, the DNA is TGTGCCAGCAGTTTTATTCCCCTCCTACAGGGGGCGTCATCGGGTGAGCAGTACTTC.

The chain combines TRBV5-1 with TRBJ2-3; the match to TRBD1 covers 7 bases. Per the germline V gene, CDR1 is SGHRS and CDR2 is YFSETQ. The length of the CDR3 is 16 residues. The V and J ends lost 3 bases and 1 base, in that order; junction bases with no gene match: 8. CDR3 DNA sequence: TGCGCCAGCAGCTCCTGGACAGGATTAGGCACAGATACGCAGTATTTT. Translated, it gives CASSSWTGLGTDTQYF.

The chain couples TRBV5-1 to TRBJ2-1, with TRBD2 identical over 11 bases. CDR3 length: 16 amino acids. The J segment lost 6 bases and the V segment lost 0 bases, leaving 5 bases of the junction unmatched. The V gene's germline CDR1 is SGHRS and CDR2 YFSETQ. CDR3 loop: CASSLATSGDLNEQFF. The CDR3 region has the DNA TGCGCCAGCAGCTTGGCGACTAGCGGGGACCTCAATGAGCAGTTCTTC.

This clonotype was seen a few times. The V gene is TRBV29-1, the J gene TRBJ2-3, with 8 bases matching TRBD1. The CDR3 consists of 14 residues. Germline CDR1 reads SQVTM; CDR2 reads ANQGSEA. V gave up 5 bases and J gave up 4 bases; unmatched junction bases: 8. CDR3 DNA sequence: TGCAGCGTTCGACAGGGGTCGGTCTCAGATACGCAGTATTTT. This encodes CSVRQGSVSDTQYF.

J is TRBJ1-2 and V is TRBV28; 10 bases agree with TRBD1. Trimming cost V 1 base and J 8 bases; bases outside gene matches: 1. CDR3 length: 13 amino acids. Germline CDR1 and CDR2: MDHEN and SYDVKM. The CDR3 coding sequence is TGTGCCAGCAGTTTATTGGACAGGGGGGGCTACACCTTC. This translates into CASSLLDRGGYTF.

This clonotype has just one count. The chain has TRBV6-2 or TRBV6-3 and TRBJ2-4; no firm D call. The DNA matches TRBJ2-7 better at its end, which makes the J call doubtful. Per germline, CDR1 MNHEY and CDR2 SVGEGT. CDR3 size: 15 residues. CDR3 loop: CASSRDSGSTYEQYF. For the CDR3, the DNA is TGTGCCAGCAGTCGCGATTCCGGGTCTACCTACGAGCAGTACTTC.

This clonotype has just a few counts. The chain links TRBV20-1 to TRBJ2-3; D might be TRBD1 (6 bases). V was clipped by 5 bases and J by 5 bases, with 20 bases between them. The CDR3 runs to 15 residues. CDR1 is DFQATT and CDR2 is SNEGSKA in the germline V gene (reference sequence). CDR3 residues: CSARPPGHKLDTQYF. CDR3 in DNA: TGCAGTGCTCGACCACCGGGACACAAGTTAGATACGCAGTATTTT.

The chain uses TRBV28 and TRBJ2-5, with 7 bases fitting TRBD2. With the DNA end fitting TRBJ2-7 better, the J assignment may be wrong. The length of the CDR3 is 14 residues. CDR1 and CDR2 (germline): MDHEN, SYDVKM. CDR3 nucleotides: TGTGCCAGCAGGATAGCCCCGGGGGGAGACGAGCAGTACTTC. Its protein is CASRIAPGGDEQYF.

V usage is TRBV6-2 or TRBV6-3 and J usage is TRBJ2-7, with 10 bases aligning to TRBD2. CDR3 length: 15 amino acids. Trimming cost V 6 bases and J 2 bases; bases outside gene matches: 7. Germline lookup yields CDR1 MNHEY and CDR2 SVGEGT. Written as DNA, the CDR3 is TGTGCCAGCAGACCGACTAGCGGGCTAACCTACGAGCAGTACTTC. The encoded protein is CASRPTSGLTYEQYF.

This chain links TRBV7-2 with TRBJ2-5, with D perhaps assigned TRBD1 or TRBD2 (5 bases each). Per the germline V gene, CDR1 is SGHTA and CDR2 is FQGNSA. The CDR3 extends over 16 amino acids. Between the trimmed V and J ends, which lost 7 bases and 4 bases, there was a span of 22 bases. In DNA, the CDR3 is TGTGCCAGCATGAGGGGCGGGCACCCTTTCTCAGAGACCCAGTACTTC. It codes for CASMRGGHPFSETQYF.

The chain employs TRBV6-5 and TRBJ2-5; D gene unclear. Germline V gives CDR1 MNHEY, CDR2 SVGAGI. CDR3 length: 13 amino acids. Trimming shortened V by 6 bases and J by 11 bases, and 19 bases separated the two germline ends. CDR3 in DNA: TGTGCCAGCAGGCGCCGACCGGGTGGTGAGCAGTACTTC. This gives the protein CASRRRPGGEQYF.

This clonotype has more than one count but fewer than ten. In DNA, the CDR3 is TGTGCCAGCAGCCAAGATGAACTAGGGGAAGAGACCCAGTACTTC. Translated, it gives CASSQDELGEETQYF. The chain recombines TRBV4-2 with TRBJ2-5; the D call may be TRBD1 or TRBD2 (5 bases each). This CDR3 contains 15 residues. V lost 0 bases and J lost 3, with 11 bases in between. Germline V gene data show CDR1 as LGHNA and CDR2 as YNFKEQ.

This clonotype was seen only a few times. The chain has TRBV28 and TRBJ2-4; possibly TRBD1 or TRBD2 for D (5 bases each). V lost 5 bases, J lost 0 bases, and 14 bases lay in between. Germline V lookup: CDR1 MDHEN, CDR2 SYDVKM. This CDR3 has 16 amino acids. The CDR3 spells CASSVGPMLAKNIQYF. The CDR3 DNA follows: TGTGCCAGCAGTGTGGGACCGATGCTAGCCAAAAACATTCAGTACTTC.

The J gene is TRBJ1-4, the V gene TRBV20-1; no reliable D call. V gave up 1 base and J gave up 8 bases, with 8 bases separating them. Germline V gene data show CDR1 as DFQATT and CDR2 as SNEGSKA (reference sequence). The CDR3 covers 12 residues. The CDR3 DNA sequence: TGCAGTGCTAGAGGCAGCAGCGAAAAACTGTTTTTT. Translation gives CSARGSSEKLFF.

In the case of this clonotype: Given a much more abundant clone one base away, this may be a read error. V gene TRBV12-3 or TRBV12-4 combines with J gene TRBJ1-2; D is perhaps TRBD1 (5 bases). The CDR3 loop spans 13 amino acids. CDR3 coding DNA: TGTGCCAGCAGTTTATCGGGACCCTATGGCCACACCTTC. It is translated as CASSLSGPYGHTF.

This CDR3 reads CASSDRADSKETQYF. The CDR3 coding sequence is TGTGCCAGCAGTGACAGGGCAGATTCTAAGGAGACCCAGTACTTC. This chain connects TRBV25-1 to TRBJ2-5; weak D call: TRBD1 (5 bases). Germline CDR1 and CDR2: MGHDK and SYGVNS. Trimming shortened V by 3 bases and J by 5 bases, and 16 bases separated the two germline ends. The CDR3 has 15 amino acids.

Only a few counts were recorded for this clonotype. The chain uses TRBV6-1 and TRBJ2-5; 8 nucleotides line up with TRBD2. The better agreement between TRBJ2-7 and the DNA end casts doubt on the J call. Germline V gives CDR1 MNHNS, CDR2 SASEGT. CDR3 size: 12 residues. The CDR3 sequence: CASGTRSFEQYF. The CDR3 DNA sequence: TGTGCCAGCGGGACTAGGAGTTTCGAGCAGTACTTC.